This TCR beta chain came from a study of blood T cell repertoires in COVID-19. The wider study: Spain, Italy and the United States supplied samples that represented acute and convalescent COVID-19. PBMCs, B-cell-depleted T cells, or T cells provided the cDNA or gDNA that made up the material.

Per the original methods: Reference gene primer amplification gave nucleated cell count estimates. Data came from immunoSEQ multiplex PCR; TCRdb stores just in-frame clones and leaves some out. Clone size and V and J calls were adopted from that table, with D and trimming inferred from the DNA. This table holds 200,000 to 300,000 clones, 70% to 90% found once. The CDR3 is 17 residues long. The germline gives CDR1 LNHNV, CDR2 YYDKDF (reference sequence). Deletions cut 3 bases from V and 3 bases from J, with 18 bases between. V and J are TRBV15 and TRBJ1-5, with a tentative D call TRBD1 (6 bases). The sequencing sample was made of peripheral blood. This clonotype originated in a middle-aged woman with acute or convalescent COVID-19. CDR3 DNA: TGTGCCACCAGCAGTGACCGGGGGGCTCGCAACAATCAGCCCCAGCATTTT. It yields the protein CATSSDRGARNNQPQHF.